The sequence of this TCR beta chain was determined in a study of control samples from healthy donors and cancer patients. Deletions cut 4 bases from V and 9 bases from J, with 24 bases between. Germline CDR1 is MDHEN and CDR2 is SYDVKM. The length of the CDR3 is 16 residues. The table came from immunoSEQ multiplex PCR; TCRdb's copy has only in-frame clones and leaves some out. The sample has 260,000 or so clones; roughly 87% are singletons. Sequencing was performed on PBMCs. This TCR came from a woman aged 55 to 70 with lung cancer. This chain links TRBV28 with TRBJ2-5; D is possibly TRBD1 or TRBD2 (6 bases each). This chain's CDR3 is CASSSFGGFGLLSQYF. CDR3 DNA: TGTGCCAGCAGTTCTTTCGGGGGCTTCGGTCTATTATCCCAGTACTTC.